The clone carrying this T cell receptor (beta chain) occurred once. RNA transcripts gave rise to amplified TCR beta CDR3 regions. Primed by the HTBI set, a first-round RT-PCR was run on the TCR CDR3. TCRdb fed the multiplex PCR reads into MiXCR, producing one record per CDR3 protein. The table records more than 300,000 distinct CDR3 sequences, approximately 13% of them present only once. The data were taken from a study of T cells in Graves' hyperthyroidism and ophthalmopathy. CDR1 and CDR2 from the germline V gene are SGHAT and FQNNGV. The CDR3 is 10 amino acids. V lost 0 bases, J lost 13 bases, and 6 bases lay in between.

This chain connects TRBV11-2 to TRBJ1-1, with D uncertain. Sample: blood. The receptor comes from a woman under 30 with Graves' hyperthyroidism. The CDR3 here is CASSLETVFF. As DNA, the CDR3 is TGTGCCAGCAGCTTAGAAACCGTTTTCTTT.